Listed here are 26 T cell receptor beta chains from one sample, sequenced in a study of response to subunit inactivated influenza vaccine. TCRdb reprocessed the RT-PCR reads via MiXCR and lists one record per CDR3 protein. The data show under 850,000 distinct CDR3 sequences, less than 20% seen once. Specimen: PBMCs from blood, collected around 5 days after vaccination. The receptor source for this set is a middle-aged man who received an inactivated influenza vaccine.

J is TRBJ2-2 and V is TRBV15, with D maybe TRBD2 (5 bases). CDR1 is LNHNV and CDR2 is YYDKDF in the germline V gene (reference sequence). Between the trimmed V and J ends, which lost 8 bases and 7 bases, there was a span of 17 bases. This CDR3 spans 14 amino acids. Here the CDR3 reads CATSRTPGIGELFF. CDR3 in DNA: TGTGCCACCTCCAGAACACCCGGGATCGGGGAGCTGTTTTTT.

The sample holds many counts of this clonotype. CDR3 sequence (DNA): TGCAGCGTTGGTCAGAACGCCTACGAGCAGTACTTC. This translates into CSVGQNAYEQYF. The chain uses TRBV29-1 and TRBJ2-7, with unresolved D. V lost 4 bases and J 2 bases, leaving 9 bases between the germline ends. The CDR3 totals 12 residues. Germline V gene data show CDR1 as SQVTM and CDR2 as ANQGSEA.

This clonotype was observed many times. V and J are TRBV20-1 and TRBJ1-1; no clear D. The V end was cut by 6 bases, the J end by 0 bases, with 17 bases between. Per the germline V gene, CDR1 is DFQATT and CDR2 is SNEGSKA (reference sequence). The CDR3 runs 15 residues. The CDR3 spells CSAKTYRSMNTEAFF. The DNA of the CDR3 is TGCAGTGCCAAGACATACCGTAGTATGAACACTGAAGCTTTCTTT.

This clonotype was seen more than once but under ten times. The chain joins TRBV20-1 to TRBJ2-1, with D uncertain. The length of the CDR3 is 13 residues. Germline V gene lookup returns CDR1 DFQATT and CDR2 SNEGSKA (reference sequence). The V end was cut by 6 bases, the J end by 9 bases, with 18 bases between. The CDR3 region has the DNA TGCAGTGCAGAAAGCCTAGGTCGCGGTGAGCAGTTCTTC. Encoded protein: CSAESLGRGEQFF.

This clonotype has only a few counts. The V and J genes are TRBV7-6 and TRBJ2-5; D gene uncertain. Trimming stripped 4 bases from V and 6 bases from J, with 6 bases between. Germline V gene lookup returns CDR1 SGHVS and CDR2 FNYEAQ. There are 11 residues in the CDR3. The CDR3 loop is CASSSSKTQYF. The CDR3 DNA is TGTGCCAGCAGCTCCAGTAAGACCCAGTACTTC. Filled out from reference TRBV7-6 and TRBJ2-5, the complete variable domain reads GAGVSQSPRYKVTKRGQDVALRCDPISGHVSLYWYRQALGQGPEFLTYFNYEAQQDKSGLPNDRFSAERPEGSISTLTIQRTEQRDSAMYRCASSSSKTQYFGPGTRLLVL.

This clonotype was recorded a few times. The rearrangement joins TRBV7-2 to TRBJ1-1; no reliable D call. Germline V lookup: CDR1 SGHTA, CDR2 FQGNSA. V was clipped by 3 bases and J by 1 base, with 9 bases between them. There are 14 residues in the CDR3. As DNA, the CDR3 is TGTGCCAGCAGCTTTCAGACGGCGAACACTGAAGCTTTCTTT. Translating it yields CASSFQTANTEAFF.

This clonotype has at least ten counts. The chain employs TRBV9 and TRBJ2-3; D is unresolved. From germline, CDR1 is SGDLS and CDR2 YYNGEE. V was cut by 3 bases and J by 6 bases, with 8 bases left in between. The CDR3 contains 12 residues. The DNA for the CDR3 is TGTGCCAGCAGCGGCCAGCACGATACGCAGTATTTT. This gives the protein CASSGQHDTQYF.

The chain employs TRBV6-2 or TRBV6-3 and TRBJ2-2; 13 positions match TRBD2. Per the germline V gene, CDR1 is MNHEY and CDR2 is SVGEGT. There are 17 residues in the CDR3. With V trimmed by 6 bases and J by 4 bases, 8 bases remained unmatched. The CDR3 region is CASSLPGLAGVTGELFF. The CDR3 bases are TGTGCCAGCAGCCTCCCCGGACTAGCGGGAGTCACCGGGGAGCTGTTTTTT.

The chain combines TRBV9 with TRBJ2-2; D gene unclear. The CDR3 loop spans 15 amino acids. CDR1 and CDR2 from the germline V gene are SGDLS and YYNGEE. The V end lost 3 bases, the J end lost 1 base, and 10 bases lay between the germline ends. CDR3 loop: CASSGRNRNTGELFF. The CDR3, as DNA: TGTGCCAGCAGCGGCCGCAACAGGAACACCGGGGAGCTGTTTTTT.

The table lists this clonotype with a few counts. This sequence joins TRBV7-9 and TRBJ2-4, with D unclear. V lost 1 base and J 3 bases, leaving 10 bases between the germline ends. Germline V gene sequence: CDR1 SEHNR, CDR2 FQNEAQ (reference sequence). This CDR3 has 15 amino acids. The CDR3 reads CASSLVQRSKNIQYF. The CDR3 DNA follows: TGTGCCAGCAGCTTAGTGCAGCGCAGCAAAAACATTCAGTACTTC.

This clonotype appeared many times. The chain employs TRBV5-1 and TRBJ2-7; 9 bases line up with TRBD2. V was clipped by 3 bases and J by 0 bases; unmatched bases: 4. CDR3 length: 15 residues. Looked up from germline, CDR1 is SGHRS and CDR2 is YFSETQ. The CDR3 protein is CASSSTSGSSYEQYF. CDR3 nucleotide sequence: TGCGCCAGCAGCTCTACTAGCGGGTCCTCCTACGAGCAGTACTTC.

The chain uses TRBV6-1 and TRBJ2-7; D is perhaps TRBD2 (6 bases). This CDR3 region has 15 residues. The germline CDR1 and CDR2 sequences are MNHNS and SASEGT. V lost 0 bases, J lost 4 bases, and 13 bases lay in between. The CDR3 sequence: CASSEAPGVMYEQYF. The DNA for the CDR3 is TGTGCCAGCAGTGAAGCCCCGGGGGTTATGTACGAGCAGTACTTC.

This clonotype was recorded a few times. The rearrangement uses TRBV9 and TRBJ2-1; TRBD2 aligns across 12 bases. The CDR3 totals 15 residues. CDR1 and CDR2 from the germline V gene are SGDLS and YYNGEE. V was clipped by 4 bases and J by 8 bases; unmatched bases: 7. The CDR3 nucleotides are TGTGCCAGCAGCTTAACTAGCGGGAGGCTTGATGAGCAGTTCTTC. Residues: CASSLTSGRLDEQFF.

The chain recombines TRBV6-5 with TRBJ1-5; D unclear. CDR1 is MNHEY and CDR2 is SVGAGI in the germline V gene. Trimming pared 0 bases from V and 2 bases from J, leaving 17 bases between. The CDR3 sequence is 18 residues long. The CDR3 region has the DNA TGTGCCAGCAGTTACTCGAAGATGGCAGCATCGGGCAATCAGCCCCAGCATTTT. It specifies CASSYSKMAASGNQPQHF.

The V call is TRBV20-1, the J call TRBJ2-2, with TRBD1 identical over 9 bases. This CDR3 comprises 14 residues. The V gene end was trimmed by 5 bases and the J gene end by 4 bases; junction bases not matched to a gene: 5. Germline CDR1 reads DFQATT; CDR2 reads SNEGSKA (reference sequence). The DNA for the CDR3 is TGCAGTGCTTCCCGGGACAGGGTCACCGGGGAGCTGTTTTTT. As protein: CSASRDRVTGELFF.

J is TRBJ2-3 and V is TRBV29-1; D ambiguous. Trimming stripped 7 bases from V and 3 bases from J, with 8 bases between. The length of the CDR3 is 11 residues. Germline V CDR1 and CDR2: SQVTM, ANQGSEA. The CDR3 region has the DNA TGCAGCGGGACCCTTACAGATACGCAGTATTTT. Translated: CSGTLTDTQYF.

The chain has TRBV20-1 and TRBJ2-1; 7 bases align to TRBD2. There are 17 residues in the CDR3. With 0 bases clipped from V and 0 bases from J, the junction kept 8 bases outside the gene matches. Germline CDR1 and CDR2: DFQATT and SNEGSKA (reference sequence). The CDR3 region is CSARDISLAASYNEQFF. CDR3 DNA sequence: TGCAGTGCTAGAGATATAAGCCTAGCGGCCTCCTACAATGAGCAGTTCTTC.

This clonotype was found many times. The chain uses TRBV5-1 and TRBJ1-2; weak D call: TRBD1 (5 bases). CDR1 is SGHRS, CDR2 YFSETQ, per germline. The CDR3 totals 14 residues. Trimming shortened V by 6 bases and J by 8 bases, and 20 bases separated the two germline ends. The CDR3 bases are TGCGCCAGCACCCCCCAACCGGGGGAGAGGGGCTACACCTTC. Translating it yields CASTPQPGERGYTF. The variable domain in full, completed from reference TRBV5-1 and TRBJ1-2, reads KAGVTQTPRYLIKTRGQQVTLSCSPISGHRSVSWYQQTPGQGLQFLFEYFSETQRNKGNFPGRFSGRQFSNSRSEMNVSTLELGDSALYLCASTPQPGERGYTFGSGTRLTVV.

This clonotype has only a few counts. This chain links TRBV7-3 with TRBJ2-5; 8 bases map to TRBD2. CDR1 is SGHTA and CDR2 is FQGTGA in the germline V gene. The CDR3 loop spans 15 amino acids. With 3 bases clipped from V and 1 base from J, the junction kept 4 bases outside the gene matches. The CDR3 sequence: CASSFGGARQETQYF. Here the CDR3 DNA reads TGTGCCAGCAGCTTCGGGGGGGCCCGCCAAGAGACCCAGTACTTC. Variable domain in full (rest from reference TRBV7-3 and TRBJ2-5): GAGVSQTPSNKVTEKGKYVELRCDPISGHTALYWYRQSLGQGPEFLIYFQGTGAADDSGLPNDRFFAVRPEGSVSTLKIQRTERGDSAVYLCASSFGGARQETQYFGPGTRLLVL.

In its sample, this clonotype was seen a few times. The DNA of the CDR3 is TGTGCCAGCAGCTTAGCTCCTAGCGGGGTCACCGGGGAGCTGTTTTTT. It specifies CASSLAPSGVTGELFF. This chain uses TRBV7-2 with TRBJ2-2; TRBD2 matches 9 bases. This CDR3 is built from 16 residues. The germline gives CDR1 SGHTA, CDR2 FQGNSA. V shed 0 bases and J 4 bases; nucleotides not matched to a gene: 3.

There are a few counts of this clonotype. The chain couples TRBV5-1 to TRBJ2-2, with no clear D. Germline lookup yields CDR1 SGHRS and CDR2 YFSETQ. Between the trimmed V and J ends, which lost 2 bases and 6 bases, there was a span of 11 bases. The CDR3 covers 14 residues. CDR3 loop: CASSLQLGSGELFF. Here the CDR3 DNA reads TGCGCCAGCAGCTTACAACTCGGCTCCGGGGAGCTGTTTTTT. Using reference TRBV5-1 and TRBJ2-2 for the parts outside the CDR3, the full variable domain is KAGVTQTPRYLIKTRGQQVTLSCSPISGHRSVSWYQQTPGQGLQFLFEYFSETQRNKGNFPGRFSGRQFSNSRSEMNVSTLELGDSALYLCASSLQLGSGELFFGEGSRLTVL.

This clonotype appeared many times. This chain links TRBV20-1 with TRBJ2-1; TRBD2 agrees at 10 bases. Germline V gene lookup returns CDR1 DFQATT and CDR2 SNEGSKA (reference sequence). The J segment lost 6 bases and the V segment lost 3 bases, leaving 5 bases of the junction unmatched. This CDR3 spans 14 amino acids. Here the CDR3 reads CSASLAGVSNEQFF. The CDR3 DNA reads TGCAGTGCTAGTCTAGCGGGAGTTTCCAATGAGCAGTTCTTC.

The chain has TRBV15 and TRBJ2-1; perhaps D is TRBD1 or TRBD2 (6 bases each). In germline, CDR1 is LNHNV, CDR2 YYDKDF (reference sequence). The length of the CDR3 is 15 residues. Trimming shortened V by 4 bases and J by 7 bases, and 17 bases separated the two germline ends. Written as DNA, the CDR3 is TGTGCCACCAGCACCAAGTCAGGGGCGGGGAATGAGCAGTTCTTC. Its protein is CATSTKSGAGNEQFF.

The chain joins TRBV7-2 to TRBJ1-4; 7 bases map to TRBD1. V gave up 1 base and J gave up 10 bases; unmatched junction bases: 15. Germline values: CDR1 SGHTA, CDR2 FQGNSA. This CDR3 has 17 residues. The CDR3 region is CASSLGVVARGYSKLFF. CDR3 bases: TGTGCCAGCAGCTTAGGGGTCGTGGCCAGGGGGTATTCAAAACTGTTTTTT.

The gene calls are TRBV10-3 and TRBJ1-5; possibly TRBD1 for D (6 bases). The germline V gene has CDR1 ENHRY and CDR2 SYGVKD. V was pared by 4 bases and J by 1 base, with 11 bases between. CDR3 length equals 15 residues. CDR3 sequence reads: CAISVLGASNQPQHF. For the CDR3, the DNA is TGTGCCATCAGTGTTCTGGGGGCGAGCAATCAGCCCCAGCATTTT.

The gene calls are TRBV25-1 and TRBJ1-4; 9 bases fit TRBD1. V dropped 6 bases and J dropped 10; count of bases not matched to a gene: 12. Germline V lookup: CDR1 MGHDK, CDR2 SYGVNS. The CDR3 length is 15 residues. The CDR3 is CASRGQQGARGKLFF. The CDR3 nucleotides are TGTGCCAGCAGAGGGCAACAGGGGGCGAGGGGAAAACTGTTTTTT.